These 21 T cell receptor beta chains share one sample of origin, sequenced in a study of cytomegalovirus exposure and HLA in healthy donors. The data were produced by immunoSEQ multiplex PCR, yet TCRdb's version contains in-frame clones alone and is incomplete. The data contain 130,000 to 150,000 clones, around 88% of them singletons. The source material was PBMCs. These receptors came from a woman aged 18-30 years in good health and CMV-seropositive.

This sequence joins TRBV2 and TRBJ1-2, with 10 bases that match TRBD1. Germline V gene lookup returns CDR1 SNHLY and CDR2 FYNNEI. This CDR3 contains 16 residues. After removal of 4 bases from V and 4 bases from J, the junction contained 9 bases not matched to a gene. The CDR3 DNA reads as TGTGCCAGCAGTGCTCGGACAGGGGGTGGCAGCTATGGCTACACCTTC. Its translation: CASSARTGGGSYGYTF.

The chain couples TRBV7-9 to TRBJ1-2, with a possible D match to TRBD1 (6 bases). Germline loops: CDR1 SEHNR, CDR2 FQNEAQ (reference sequence). The length of the CDR3 is 14 residues. V gave up 5 bases and J gave up 2 bases, with 12 bases separating them. The CDR3 DNA sequence: TGTGCCAGCAGCCGACAGGACGGGAACTATGGCTACACCTTC. Protein: CASSRQDGNYGYTF.

V and J are TRBV29-1 and TRBJ2-2; TRBD2 agrees at 8 bases. The CDR3 extends over 14 amino acids. Germline CDR1 reads SQVTM; CDR2 reads ANQGSEA. V lost 7 bases and J lost 5; bases outside the gene matches: 9. CDR3 amino acids: CSAAAGGWTGELFF. CDR3 bases: TGCAGCGCTGCGGCGGGGGGATGGACCGGGGAGCTGTTTTTT.

The chain joins TRBV4-3 to TRBJ1-1; no reliable D call. Germline-derived CDR1 and CDR2 are LGHNA and YSLEER. The V end was cut by 0 bases, the J end by 1 base, with 12 bases between. The CDR3 has 16 amino acids. CDR3 protein: CASSQDKGRPNTEAFF. The CDR3 nucleotides are TGCGCCAGCAGCCAAGATAAAGGCAGGCCGAACACTGAAGCTTTCTTT.

The V gene is TRBV12-5, the J gene TRBJ2-1; D perhaps matches TRBD1 (5 bases). This CDR3 has 12 amino acids. Germline CDR1 and CDR2: LGHNT and FRNRAP. V was trimmed by 5 bases and J by 3 bases, leaving 5 bases between them. CDR3: CASGRGYNEQFF. CDR3 DNA sequence: TGTGCTAGTGGTAGGGGCTACAATGAGCAGTTCTTC.

The chain couples TRBV7-9 to TRBJ2-2; D may be TRBD1 (5 bases). V was shortened by 3 bases and J by 6 bases, with 14 bases between the two germline ends. From germline, CDR1 is SEHNR and CDR2 FQNEAQ (reference sequence). The CDR3 spans 15 residues. The DNA for the CDR3 is TGTGCCAGCAGCTTCGAGACAGTAGGGGCCGGGGAGCTGTTTTTT. It encodes CASSFETVGAGELFF. Supplemented by reference TRBV7-9 and TRBJ2-2, the full variable domain reads DTGVSQNPRHKITKRGQNVTFRCDPISEHNRLYWYRQTLGQGPEFLTYFQNEAQLEKSRLLSDRFSAERPKGSFSTLEIQRTEQGDSAMYLCASSFETVGAGELFFGEGSRLTVL.

The CDR3 DNA is TGCGCCAGCAGCCTTGACAGGGGGCAACAAGAGACCCAGTACTTC. It is translated as CASSLDRGQQETQYF. The gene calls are TRBV4-3 and TRBJ2-5; TRBD1 aligns across 10 bases. V lost 4 bases, J lost 2 bases, and 4 bases stayed unmatched. The CDR3 is 15 amino acids. The germline V gene encodes CDR1 LGHNA and CDR2 YSLEER.

This clone appeared a single time. The chain links TRBV2 to TRBJ2-7, with 11 bases identical to TRBD1. V trimming: 4 bases; J trimming: 8 bases; junction bases outside the gene matches: 7. Germline-derived CDR1 and CDR2 are SNHLY and FYNNEI. The CDR3 is made up of 14 amino acids. CDR3 sequence: CASSGTGTGGKQYF. CDR3 sequence (DNA): TGTGCCAGCAGTGGCACCGGGACAGGGGGAAAGCAGTACTTC.

This clone was seen more than once but under ten times. This chain links TRBV7-2 with TRBJ2-5, with TRBD2 matching 9 bases. CDR3 length: 18 amino acids. J gave up 4 bases and V 3 bases, and 15 bases lay outside the gene matches. Germline loops: CDR1 SGHTA, CDR2 FQGNSA. CDR3 sequence (DNA): TGTGCCAGCAGCTTTGGGCTAGCGGGGATTTTTTCTTCAGAGACCCAGTACTTC. Protein: CASSFGLAGIFSSETQYF. Full variable domain (remainder filled in from reference TRBV7-2 and TRBJ2-5): GAGVSQSPSNKVTEKGKDVELRCDPISGHTALYWYRQSLGQGLEFLIYFQGNSAPDKSGLPSDRFSAERTGGSVSTLTIQRTQQEDSAVYLCASSFGLAGIFSSETQYFGPGTRLLVL.

The chain uses TRBV6-5 and TRBJ2-1, with TRBD2 identical over 8 bases. Germline V gene data show CDR1 as MNHEY and CDR2 as SVGAGI. Germline trimming cut 5 bases from V and 4 bases from J; bases unmatched to any gene: 7. This CDR3 spans 15 amino acids. The CDR3 DNA sequence: TGTGCCAGCAGTCCTCTACTAGCGGCGTACAATGAGCAGTTCTTC. Its protein product is CASSPLLAAYNEQFF.

This chain joins TRBV4-3 and TRBJ2-1; 8 positions agree with TRBD1. Germline V CDR1 and CDR2: LGHNA, YSLEER. Trimming at V came to 1 base and at J to 6 bases, leaving 8 bases not matched to a gene. The CDR3 is 16 amino acids. This CDR3 is CASSQGGGQGPNEQFF. Here the CDR3 DNA reads TGCGCCAGCAGCCAAGGGGGAGGACAGGGACCCAATGAGCAGTTCTTC.

The genes are TRBV5-4 and TRBJ1-3; D perhaps matches TRBD1 (6 bases). The V gene's germline CDR1 is SGHNT and CDR2 YYREEE (reference sequence). Between the trimmed V and J ends, which lost 4 bases and 0 bases, there was a span of 11 bases. CDR3 length: 15 amino acids. The DNA for the CDR3 is TGTGCCAGCAGCGTCAGGGGTAACTCTGGAAACACCATATATTTT. Protein sequence: CASSVRGNSGNTIYF.

The rearrangement links TRBV28 to TRBJ2-7; no clear D. The CDR3 is 15 amino acids. Trimming pared 6 bases from V and 2 bases from J, leaving 17 bases between. Germline CDR1 and CDR2: MDHEN and SYDVKM. CDR3 sequence: CASSPLQEATYEQYF. The CDR3 DNA follows: TGTGCCAGCAGCCCCCTCCAAGAAGCCACCTACGAGCAGTACTTC.

The V call is TRBV28, the J call TRBJ2-4; a possible D gene is TRBD1 (6 bases). Germline CDR1 is MDHEN and CDR2 is SYDVKM. The CDR3 has 17 amino acids. V lost 4 bases, J lost 2 bases, and 18 bases lay in between. The CDR3 nucleotides read TGTGCCAGCAGTTCAACAGGGACCCATTCTCCCAAAAACATTCAGTACTTC. This codes for CASSSTGTHSPKNIQYF.

The chain recombines TRBV11-3 with TRBJ1-1; 7 bases fit TRBD1. The CDR3 contains 16 residues. The trim removed 2 bases at V and 1 base at J, leaving 7 bases unmatched. CDR1 is SGHNT, CDR2 YENEEA, per germline. The CDR3: CASSLSSGTANTEAFF. The CDR3 coding sequence is TGTGCCAGCAGCTTAAGTTCTGGGACAGCGAACACTGAAGCTTTCTTT.

This clone was recorded once. The chain employs TRBV5-1 and TRBJ1-4; D remains unclear. This CDR3 comprises 14 residues. Germline V gene sequence: CDR1 SGHRS, CDR2 YFSETQ. V was clipped by 0 bases and J by 0 bases, with 3 bases between them. CDR3: CASSLGATNEKLFF. The CDR3 region has the DNA TGCGCCAGCAGCTTGGGCGCAACTAATGAAAAACTGTTTTTT.

This chain connects TRBV5-1 to TRBJ2-3; no clear D. Trimming cost V 3 bases and J 5 bases, with 7 bases left between them. Germline V gives CDR1 SGHRS, CDR2 YFSETQ. The CDR3 sequence is 12 residues long. Here the CDR3 reads CASSSRKDTQYF. CDR3 DNA sequence: TGCGCCAGCAGCTCCAGGAAAGATACGCAGTATTTT.

The chain is built from TRBV5-1 and TRBJ2-3, with 10 bases matching TRBD2. Germline V CDR1 and CDR2: SGHRS, YFSETQ. The CDR3 extends over 15 amino acids. J was trimmed by 4 bases and V by 4 bases; bases with no gene match: 6. The CDR3 coding sequence is TGCGCCAGCAGCCACGGACTAGCGGATGCAGATACGCAGTATTTT. The encoded protein is CASSHGLADADTQYF.

The chain couples TRBV27 to TRBJ2-5; D might be TRBD2 (7 bases). This CDR3 is built from 15 residues. Germline V lookup: CDR1 MNHEY, CDR2 SMNVEV (reference sequence). The ends were cut back, 2 bases at V and 5 bases at J, with 15 bases in the middle. CDR3 coding DNA: TGTGCCAGCAGTTTAGATCTCGGGGGGCCGGAGACCCAGTACTTC. This sequence encodes CASSLDLGGPETQYF.

The V gene is TRBV13, the J gene TRBJ1-1; D uncertain. Germline CDR1 reads PRHDT; CDR2 reads FYEKMQ (reference sequence). Trimming took 3 bases from V and 11 from J, leaving 10 bases between them. The CDR3 sequence is 11 residues long. CDR3 protein: CASSLTGRAFF. The CDR3 region has the DNA TGTGCCAGCAGCTTGACGGGTCGGGCTTTCTTT.

The chain links TRBV10-3 to TRBJ1-2; 12 bases line up with TRBD1. V was pared by 5 bases and J by 5 bases, with 3 bases of the junction left unmatched. Germline CDR1 is ENHRY and CDR2 is SYGVKD. The CDR3 contains 14 residues. CDR3 protein: CAISRGQGAYGYTF. In DNA, the CDR3 is TGTGCCATCAGTAGGGGACAGGGGGCGTATGGCTACACCTTC.